The rows below give T cell receptor beta chains drawn from one sample of a study of blood T cell repertoires in COVID-19. Sequencing used immunoSEQ multiplex PCR; TCRdb keeps in-frame clones, though not all of them. The sample shows roughly 200,000 clones, approximately 84% of them seen only once. Sequencing was done on a sample of peripheral blood. These receptor sequences come from a man older than 75 with acute or convalescent COVID-19. Both conserved end residues are part of each CDR3. Each record gives: D gene, V gene, J gene, clone size, CDR3 DNA, CDR3 protein. A D gene is named only where the DNA matches it firmly. Clone size is not always given. Where it is, it says once, few, many or a class for expanded clones.

.	TRBV7-2	TRBJ1-6	.	TGTGCCAGCAGCTTAGAGCGCGGTAATTCACCCCTCCACTTT	CASSLERGNSPLHF
.	TRBV6-6	TRBJ2-2	.	TGTGCCAGCGAGAGGGAGTCCGGGGAGCTGTTTTTT	CASERESGELFF
.	TRBV6-5	TRBJ2-4	.	TGTGCCAGCAGTTACGAGGGAAAGCCCAAAAACATTCAGTACTTC	CASSYEGKPKNIQYF
TRBD1	TRBV7-8	TRBJ1-2	.	TGTGCCAGCAGCTTTGGACAGGGTTTCGACTATGGCTACACCTTC	CASSFGQGFDYGYTF
.	TRBV24-1	TRBJ2-3	.	TGTGCCACCAGTGATTTGCTCGGAGGGAGCACAGATACGCAGTATTTT	CATSDLLGGSTDTQYF
TRBD2	TRBV15	TRBJ2-3	.	TGTGCCACCAGCAGAGAGGCTAGCGGGATCGGCACAGATACGCAGTATTTT	CATSREASGIGTDTQYF
TRBD2	TRBV29-1	TRBJ2-5	.	TGCAGCGTTTGGACTAGCGGGAGGGCCTGGGAGACCCAGTACTTC	CSVWTSGRAWETQYF
.	TRBV7-2	TRBJ1-3	.	TGTGCCAGCAGCCTATACTCTGGAAACACCATATATTTT	CASSLYSGNTIYF
TRBD1	TRBV2	TRBJ2-4	.	TGTGCCAGCAGCATGGGACAGGAGGGGGCCAAAAACATTCAGTACTTC	CASSMGQEGAKNIQYF
TRBD2	TRBV24-1	TRBJ2-2	.	TGTGCCACCAGTGACTTAGCGGGAGGGCCCGGCACCGGGGAGCTGTTTTTT	CATSDLAGGPGTGELFF
TRBD1	TRBV19	TRBJ2-1	.	TGTGCCAGTAGGACAGGGAGCGTTGGGATTGAGCAGTTCTTC	CASRTGSVGIEQFF
TRBD1	TRBV9	TRBJ1-6	once	TGTGCCAGCAGCGGCGGGACAGATAATTCACCCCTCCACTTT	CASSGGTDNSPLHF
TRBD2	TRBV7-9	TRBJ2-3	.	TGTGCCAGCAGCATCACCGCTAGCGGGAGGTTCGATACGCAGTATTTT	CASSITASGRFDTQYF
TRBD2	TRBV5-8	TRBJ2-1	.	TGTGCCAGCAGCTCTCAGACTAGCGGCAACCCCTACAATGAGCAGTTCTTC	CASSSQTSGNPYNEQFF
.	TRBV18	TRBJ2-5	.	TGTGCCAGCTCACCAGGGTCAGGGGCTCAAGAGACCCAGTACTTC	CASSPGSGAQETQYF
.	TRBV19	TRBJ1-5	once	TGTGCCAGTAGTATAGGCGGGGTCCACGGCAATCAGCCCCAGCATTTT	CASSIGGVHGNQPQHF
.	TRBV19	TRBJ1-2	.	TGTGCCAGTAGTATATCAGGGGTATCAGGATTCTATGGCTACACCTTC	CASSISGVSGFYGYTF
.	TRBV4-1	TRBJ1-5	.	TGCGCCAGCAGCCAAGGGCCCAGCAATCAGCCCCAGCATTTT	CASSQGPSNQPQHF
TRBD1	TRBV4-1	TRBJ1-6	.	TGCGCCAGCAGCCGGGTAGGACAGGCGGCGGATTCACCCCTCCACTTT	CASSRVGQAADSPLHF
.	TRBV28	TRBJ2-1	.	TGTGCCAGCAGTTTGGGGAACAGGGATGAGCAGTTCTTC	CASSLGNRDEQFF
.	TRBV4-1	TRBJ2-3	.	TGCGCCAGCAGCCTTCCGACCCTGGGCCCCACAGATACGCAGTATTTT	CASSLPTLGPTDTQYF
.	TRBV27	TRBJ1-6	.	TGTGCCAGCAGGCCCCTAGGACAGAGCTCCTATAATTCACCCCTCCACTTT	CASRPLGQSSYNSPLHF
.	TRBV24-1	TRBJ2-5	once	TGTGCCACCAGTGATTTCCTAATCGGGGCCCAGTACTTC	CATSDFLIGAQYF
TRBD1	TRBV6-5	TRBJ2-7	.	TGTGCCAGCAGTTTTCTCAGGACAGGGACCCACGAGCAGTACTTC	CASSFLRTGTHEQYF
TRBD2	TRBV7-8	TRBJ2-3	.	TGTGCCAGCAGCTTACGACGGGAGGGCCGCACAGATACGCAGTATTTT	CASSLRREGRTDTQYF
TRBD1	TRBV9	TRBJ2-3	once	TGTGCCAGCAGCGTAGGGACAGGCCATAGCACAGATACGCAGTATTTT	CASSVGTGHSTDTQYF
TRBD2	TRBV5-1	TRBJ2-1	once	TGCGCCAGCAGCTACATAGCGGGGACCTCCTACAATGAGCAGTTCTTC	CASSYIAGTSYNEQFF
.	TRBV5-4	TRBJ1-6	.	TGTGCCAGCAGCTTGGGCCCCGGGACTTCAAATTCACCCCTCCACTTT	CASSLGPGTSNSPLHF
.	TRBV6-5	TRBJ1-2	.	TGTGCCAGCAGCTTCGGGAATAACTATGGCTACACCTTC	CASSFGNNYGYTF